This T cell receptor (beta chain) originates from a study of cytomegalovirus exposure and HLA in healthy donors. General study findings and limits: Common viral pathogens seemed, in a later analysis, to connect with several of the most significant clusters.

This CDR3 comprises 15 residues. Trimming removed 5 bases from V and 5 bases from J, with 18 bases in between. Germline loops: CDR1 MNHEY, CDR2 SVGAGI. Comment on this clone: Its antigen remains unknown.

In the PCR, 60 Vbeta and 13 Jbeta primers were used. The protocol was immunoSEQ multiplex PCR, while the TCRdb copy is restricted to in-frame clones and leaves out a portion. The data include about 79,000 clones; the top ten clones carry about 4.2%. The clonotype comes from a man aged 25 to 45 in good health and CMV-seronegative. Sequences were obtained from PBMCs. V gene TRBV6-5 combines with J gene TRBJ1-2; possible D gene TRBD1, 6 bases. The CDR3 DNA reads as TGTGCCAGCAGTAGCGGACAGTCGGGTCTTTATGGCTACACCTTC. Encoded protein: CASSSGQSGLYGYTF.